A single sample is the source of the 14 T cell receptor beta chains below, sequenced in a study of beta chain features in type 1 diabetes. Whole-study findings and limits: Shorter TCRB CDR3s, moderately but significantly so, marked every one of the four CD4+ subsets in Type 1 diabetes patients.

No antigen is known for these receptors. Expressed TCRB transcripts were sequenced because the isolated RNA had all been reverse transcribed beforehand. The assay was immunoSEQ multiplex PCR, and TCRdb's table has in-frame clones only and misses some. The data hold some 700,000 clones, with about an eighth observed a single time. The specimen was naive CD4+ T cells from blood. These receptors came from a man aged 18-30 years with type 1 diabetes.

The gene calls are TRBV10-3 and TRBJ2-1, with D perhaps TRBD1 (5 bases). The V and J ends lost 6 bases and 0 bases respectively, with 15 bases between them. Germline lookup yields CDR1 ENHRY and CDR2 SYGVKD. This CDR3 has 16 residues. The CDR3 here is CAIRDQGRSSYNEQFF. Here the CDR3 DNA reads TGTGCCATCAGAGACCAGGGTAGGAGCTCCTACAATGAGCAGTTCTTC.

This clone was observed a few times. The chain employs TRBV5-1 and TRBJ2-3; D is possibly TRBD1 (6 bases). V shed 1 base and J shed 5 bases, with 8 bases lying between them. Germline V gene data show CDR1 as SGHRS and CDR2 as YFSETQ. The CDR3 extends over 13 amino acids. The CDR3 sequence: CASSLWGLDTQYF. DNA for the CDR3: TGCGCCAGCAGCTTGTGGGGGCTAGATACGCAGTATTTT.

The chain recombines TRBV30 with TRBJ2-7; no firm D call. The V end was cut by 0 bases, the J end by 2 bases, with 8 bases between. The CDR3 covers 13 residues. In germline, CDR1 is GTSNPN, CDR2 SVGIG (reference sequence). CDR3 region: CAWSVRATYEQYF. DNA for the CDR3: TGTGCCTGGAGTGTTAGGGCGACCTACGAGCAGTACTTC. The variable domain in full, with the rest retrieved from reference TRBV30 and TRBJ2-7, is SQTIHQWPATLVQPVGSPLSLECTVEGTSNPNLYWYRQAAGRGLQLLFYSVGIGQISSEVPQNLSASRPQDRQFILSSKKLLLSDSGFYLCAWSVRATYEQYFGPGTRLTVT.

This clone was observed a few times. The J gene is TRBJ1-1, the V gene TRBV30, with D uncertain. Germline V gives CDR1 GTSNPN, CDR2 SVGIG (reference sequence). The CDR3 covers 15 residues. V was pared by 0 bases and J by 3 bases, with 14 bases between. The DNA of the CDR3 is TGTGCCTGGAGTGTACGGTGGTCGGGAGACACTGAAGCTTTCTTT. This gives the protein CAWSVRWSGDTEAFF.

The V gene is TRBV30, the J gene TRBJ2-2; the D gene is possibly TRBD1 (6 bases). Germline CDR1 and CDR2: GTSNPN and SVGIG (reference sequence). The CDR3 has 15 amino acids. V gave up 2 bases and J gave up 4 bases, with 14 bases separating them. The CDR3 nucleotides read TGTGCCTGGAGTTTCACCGGGACATCCACCGGGGAGCTGTTTTTT. It encodes CAWSFTGTSTGELFF. The variable domain in full, completed from reference TRBV30 and TRBJ2-2, reads SQTIHQWPATLVQPVGSPLSLECTVEGTSNPNLYWYRQAAGRGLQLLFYSVGIGQISSEVPQNLSASRPQDRQFILSSKKLLLSDSGFYLCAWSFTGTSTGELFFGEGSRLTVL.

The chain joins TRBV30 to TRBJ1-1; D not certain. Germline V gives CDR1 GTSNPN, CDR2 SVGIG (reference sequence). V was clipped by 0 bases and J by 1 base, with 9 bases between them. CDR3 length: 14 residues. The CDR3 nucleotides read TGTGCCTGGAGTGTACTAGGGTCGAACACTGAAGCTTTCTTT. Its translation is CAWSVLGSNTEAFF.

This clone was seen a few times. The chain has TRBV19 and TRBJ1-6; 7 bases align to TRBD1. Germline loops: CDR1 LNHDA, CDR2 SQIVND (reference sequence). The V segment lost 3 bases and the J segment 7 bases; nucleotides outside the gene matches: 3. The CDR3 has 14 residues. DNA for the CDR3: TGTGCCAGTAGTATCACAGGGGCCAATTCACCCCTCCACTTT. It yields the protein CASSITGANSPLHF.

The sample holds a few counts of this clone. The same CDR3 is also encoded by other DNA sequences in this sample. V usage is TRBV19 and J usage is TRBJ1-1; unclear D gene. Deletions cut 4 bases from V and 1 base from J, with 7 bases between. Germline CDR1 and CDR2: LNHDA and SQIVND (reference sequence). The CDR3 has 13 amino acids. CDR3 DNA sequence: TGTGCCAGTAGTAGGCGGGAGAACACTGAAGCTTTCTTT. It yields the protein CASSRRENTEAFF.

This clone was recorded a few times. Other DNA sequences in the sample encode the same CDR3. The chain couples TRBV10-3 to TRBJ1-2; TRBD1 matches at 8 bases. This CDR3 has 13 amino acids. Germline assignment: CDR1 ENHRY and CDR2 SYGVKD. Unmatched junction bases numbered 0, after V lost 4 bases and J lost 2 bases. This chain's CDR3 is CAISGDRNYGYTF. CDR3 DNA sequence: TGTGCCATCAGTGGGGACAGGAACTATGGCTACACCTTC.

This clone occurred a few times. The chain combines TRBV19 with TRBJ1-5, with D uncertain. Trimming cost V 5 bases and J 4 bases, with 12 bases left between them. Per the germline V gene, CDR1 is LNHDA and CDR2 is SQIVND (reference sequence). The CDR3 extends over 14 amino acids. For the CDR3, the DNA is TGTGCCAGTAGTCCGGCAGAAGGGAATCAGCCCCAGCATTTT. It is translated as CASSPAEGNQPQHF. Complete variable domain (other parts from reference TRBV19 and TRBJ1-5): DGGITQSPKYLFRKEGQNVTLSCEQNLNHDAMYWYRQDPGQGLRLIYYSQIVNDFQKGDIAEGYSVSREKKESFPLTVTSAQKNPTAFYLCASSPAEGNQPQHFGDGTRLSIL.

The sample holds a few counts of this clone. The CDR3 DNA sequence: TGTGCCAGCAGTTACGGGCCGTTTGACACTGAAGCTTTCTTT. Translated, it gives CASSYGPFDTEAFF. The J gene is TRBJ1-1, the V gene TRBV6-5; D remains ambiguous. Germline V gene data show CDR1 as MNHEY and CDR2 as SVGAGI. V was cut by 2 bases and J by 3 bases, with 10 bases left in between. The CDR3 has 14 residues.

This clone was seen a few times. CDR3: CAWNGGTRETQYF. CDR3 DNA sequence: TGTGCCTGGAATGGGGGGACGAGGGAGACCCAGTACTTC. This rearrangement joins TRBV30 to TRBJ2-5, with TRBD2 as a possible D gene (6 bases). Germline V gene sequence: CDR1 GTSNPN, CDR2 SVGIG (reference sequence). V lost 4 bases and J lost 5, with 14 bases in between. This CDR3 is 13 amino acids long.

The genes are TRBV30 and TRBJ2-5; tentative D call: TRBD2 (5 bases). This CDR3 region has 13 residues. Trimming shortened V by 5 bases and J by 5 bases, and 15 bases separated the two germline ends. The germline V gene encodes CDR1 GTSNPN and CDR2 SVGIG (reference sequence). CDR3: CAWVTGPGETQYF. The CDR3 coding sequence is TGTGCCTGGGTCACCGGGCCGGGGGAGACCCAGTACTTC.

V gene TRBV7-9 combines with J gene TRBJ1-2; D remains unclear. The V end was cut by 6 bases, the J end by 7 bases, with 15 bases between. From germline, CDR1 is SEHNR and CDR2 FQNEAQ (reference sequence). CDR3 length: 13 residues. The CDR3 bases are TGTGCCAGCAGTTACGAGGCGTCTGGTGGCTACACCTTC. Translating it yields CASSYEASGGYTF.